The clone carrying this T cell receptor beta chain was picked up many times. TCRdb independently ran MiXCR on the 5' RACE reads; one entry per CDR3 protein. This table has fewer than 120,000 distinct CDR3 sequences, over 10% appearing once. These data originate in a study of early T cells in non-severe SARS-CoV-2 infection. Germline V gene data show CDR1 as SQVTM and CDR2 as ANQGSEA. Trimming took 5 bases from V and 8 from J, leaving 15 bases between them. The CDR3 has 13 residues. The source is an adult who was a healthcare worker with PCR-confirmed SARS-CoV-2 infection or an uninfected control (not recorded which). The input for sequencing was whole blood, taken at baseline. The V gene is TRBV29-1, the J gene TRBJ1-4, with D maybe TRBD1 (6 bases). This chain's CDR3 is CSVQQGAEEKLFF. The CDR3 DNA reads TGCAGCGTTCAACAGGGCGCAGAGGAAAAACTGTTTTTT.